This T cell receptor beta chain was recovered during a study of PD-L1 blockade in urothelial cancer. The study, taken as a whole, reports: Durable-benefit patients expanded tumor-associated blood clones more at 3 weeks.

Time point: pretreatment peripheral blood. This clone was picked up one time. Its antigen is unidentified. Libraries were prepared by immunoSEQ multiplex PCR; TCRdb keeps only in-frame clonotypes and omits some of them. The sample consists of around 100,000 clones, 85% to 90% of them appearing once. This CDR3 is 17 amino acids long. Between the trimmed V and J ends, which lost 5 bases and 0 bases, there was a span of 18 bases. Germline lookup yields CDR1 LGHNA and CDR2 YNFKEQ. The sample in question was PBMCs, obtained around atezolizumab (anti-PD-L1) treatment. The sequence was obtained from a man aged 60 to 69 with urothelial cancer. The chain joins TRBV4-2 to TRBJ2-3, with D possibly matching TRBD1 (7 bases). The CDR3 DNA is TGTGCCAGCAGCGGAAGAAGGGACAGCGGGAGCACAGATACGCAGTATTTT. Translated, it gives CASSGRRDSGSTDTQYF.